The T cell receptor beta chain under discussion was sequenced for a study of blood T cells in healthy people across ages (dated by TCRdb to about 2015). The study in broad terms: In model experiments, template switching captured about one uniquely barcoded TCR beta cDNA molecule for every two T cells. The study measured age-related changes in TCR beta repertoire diversity using deep sequencing normalized with unique cDNA molecular identifiers. The donors were split into four age groups: young (average 16 years), middle-aged (39), aged (more than 60) and long-lived (over 75). To avoid experimental bias, donors of different ages were spread randomly across the sequencing lanes. The study analyzed two additional independent replicas of 1 million unique cDNA reads from the same blood draw for two donors, one aged 18 to 29 and one aged 80 or older. What the authors observed across the whole study: Compared with the aged group, more naive CD4+ T cells, fewer expanded clones and increased TCR diversity were shown by the long-lived group, suggesting age selection. As age increased, observed TCR beta diversity per million T cells dropped in a roughly linear way, and a significant reduction was already evident by age roughly 40. A strong correlation was found between observed TCR beta diversity and the percentage of naive T cells measured by flow cytometry. Bulk unsorted PBMC profiling prevented conclusive comparison of naive and antigen-experienced compartments. Donor CMV infection status was unknown, potentially confounding age-related changes in expanded clonotypes. Estimates of total diversity based on one million sequenced T cells were regarded as lower bounds and as underestimates.

Systemically healthy Caucasian individuals from Russia, 35 to 50 in total and aged roughly 6 to 95 years, were included as donors. Each donor gave 9.5 to 10 milliliters of peripheral blood, drawn into EDTA-treated Vacutainer tubes. PBMCs were isolated by Ficoll-Paque density-gradient centrifugation, with at least 6 million obtained per sample. Trizol reagent was used to extract total RNA from PBMCs, with at least 5 micrograms per sample. The percentages of naive CD45RAhigh/CD27high T cells were determined by flow cytometry on a PBMC aliquot from every donor. This clonotype was picked up a small number of times. It lacks a known antigen. No base quality information exists; no much larger clone differs at one position. The germline V gene encodes CDR1 SGHVS and CDR2 FNYEAQ. The CDR3, cysteine through phenylalanine, is 14 amino acids long. Solely the CDR3 DNA is kept, with 42 bases framed from the first base. The V and J ends are trimmed by 6 bases and 0 bases, leaving 12 bases between them.

Library construction relied on 5' RACE. Data came from an Illumina HiSeq 2500. A second about 7 to 12 cycle PCR used a sample-barcoded 5' primer and a J-beta primer mix. A template-switch 5' adaptor carrying 12 random nucleotides introduced a unique molecular identifier onto each TCR beta cDNA molecule. Each sample yielded at least 2.5 million CDR3-containing paired-end reads. First-strand cDNA synthesis was performed from all RNA using the Mint cDNA synthesis kit, with priming by a TRBC-specific oligonucleotide. Following uracil-DNA glycosylase treatment, a first 18-cycle PCR with universal primers M1SS and BC2_uni_R was performed on all cDNA. The study's own analysis went as follows. For normalization, 1 million high-quality reads were randomly selected from each sample, with every read carrying a distinct molecular identifier. Reads sharing molecular identifiers were discarded rather than binned into consensus sequences. MiTCR, run with a Q25 quality threshold and the strictest error-elimination algorithm, handled CDR3 identification, clonotype clustering and error correction. A nonparametric unseen species model with Euler transformation was used to estimate lower-bound total TCR beta diversity. Starting from the raw public reads, TCRdb applied fastp trimming at Q25, assembled clones with MiXCR and retained in-frame beta chains. Every entry covers one CDR3 protein and lists the most common genes and DNA from its rows. These V and J calls rely on TCRdb rather than the paper's analysis. For this sample the table gives 1.5 million to 2 million distinct CDR3 sequences, of which roughly 30% were detected only once. Jointly, the top ten make up about 11% of the sample.

This sequence uses TRBV7-6 and TRBJ2-7; no D gene is confidently identified. The receptor comes from a woman in her 30s in good health. The material sequenced was blood. At the DNA level, the sequence is TGTGCCAGCAGTTTTGACGGAAGCTCCTACGAGCAGTACTTC. The resulting protein is CASSFDGSSYEQYF.